This TCR beta chain was sequenced in a study of blood T cell repertoires in COVID-19. Study summary: The cDNA or gDNA used as material had been derived from T cells, B-cell-depleted T cells, or PBMCs.

CDR1 is MNHEY and CDR2 is SMNVEV in the germline V gene (reference sequence). Trimming stripped 1 base from V and 4 bases from J, with 13 bases between. CDR3 size: 15 residues. Original processing methods: The authors estimated nucleated cell counts from reference gene primer amplification. Only in-frame clones appear in the TCRdb table, and some are missing; sequencing was by immunoSEQ multiplex PCR. V and J calls plus clone size are reproduced from that table; the DNA served to infer D and trimming. This sample has some 510,000 clones, with roughly 90% found just once. The sample taken for sequencing was PBMCs or T cells enriched from blood (not recorded which). This TCR was sampled from a middle-aged woman who had recovered from COVID-19. This chain joins TRBV27 and TRBJ1-1, with no clear D. The DNA for the CDR3 is TGTGCCAGCAGTTTATTTCCGAGGTCGGGCACTGAAGCTTTCTTT. Its translation: CASSLFPRSGTEAFF.